This TCR beta chain was found in a study of radiotherapy plus CTLA-4 blockade in lung cancer. Across the whole study: Objective responses were observed in 15% to 20% of patients, and disease control was achieved by over 30%.

Study observations and caveats: Response, reportedly, was best predicted by interferon-beta along with early blood T cell clone dynamics. Following radiotherapy plus ipilimumab, tumor-derived TCR clones expanded in the blood.

V was pared by 4 bases and J by 7 bases, with 15 bases between. This CDR3 is built from 14 residues. Germline CDR1 and CDR2: SGHNT and YYREEE (reference sequence). Libraries were prepared by immunoSEQ multiplex PCR; TCRdb keeps only in-frame clonotypes and omits some of them. The data contain 85,000 to 100,000 clones, around 84% of them singletons. It was focal radiation plus CTLA-4 blockade with ipilimumab that patients with chemo-refractory metastatic non-small-cell lung cancer received. In regard to this clone: Its antigen remains unknown.

This sequence was found in a human donor with non-small cell lung cancer that progressed on radiotherapy plus ipilimumab. Source: peripheral blood, taken from a patient treated with radiotherapy plus ipilimumab. V is TRBV5-4 and J is TRBJ1-3; D is possibly TRBD1 (5 bases). CDR3 sequence: CASSRRDQGNTIYF. For the CDR3, the DNA is TGTGCCAGCAGCCGCCGGGACCAAGGTAACACCATATATTTT.